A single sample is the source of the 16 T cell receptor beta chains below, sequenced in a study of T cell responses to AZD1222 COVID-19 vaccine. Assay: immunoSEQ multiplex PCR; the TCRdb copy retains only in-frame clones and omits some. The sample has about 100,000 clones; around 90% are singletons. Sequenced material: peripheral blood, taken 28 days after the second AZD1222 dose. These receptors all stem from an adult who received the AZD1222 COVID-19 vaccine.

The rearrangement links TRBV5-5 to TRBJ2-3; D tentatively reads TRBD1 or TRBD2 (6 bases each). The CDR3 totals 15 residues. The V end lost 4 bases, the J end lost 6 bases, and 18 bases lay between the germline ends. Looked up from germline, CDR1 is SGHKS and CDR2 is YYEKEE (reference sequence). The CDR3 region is CASSDIRGAADTQYF. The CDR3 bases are TGTGCCAGCAGCGACATAAGGGGGGCAGCGGATACGCAGTATTTT.

The CDR3 sequence is CASSLSTVKNSPLHF. CDR3 nucleotides: TGTGCCAGCAGTTTGTCAACAGTAAAGAATTCACCCCTCCACTTT. The gene calls are TRBV28 and TRBJ1-6; D uncertain. This CDR3 contains 15 residues. V was trimmed by 3 bases and J by 7 bases, leaving 13 bases between them. The germline V gene has CDR1 MDHEN and CDR2 SYDVKM.

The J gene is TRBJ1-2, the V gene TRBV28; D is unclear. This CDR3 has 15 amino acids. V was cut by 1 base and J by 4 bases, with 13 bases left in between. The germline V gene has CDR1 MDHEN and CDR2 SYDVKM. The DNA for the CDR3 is TGTGCCAGCAGTTTATTTAGGGCCGCGGGCTATGGCTACACCTTC. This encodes CASSLFRAAGYGYTF.

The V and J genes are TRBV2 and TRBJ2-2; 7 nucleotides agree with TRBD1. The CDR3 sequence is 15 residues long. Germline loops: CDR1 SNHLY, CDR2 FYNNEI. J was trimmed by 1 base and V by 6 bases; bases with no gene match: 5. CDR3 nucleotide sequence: TGTGCCAGCAGGGGGTGGACAGGGAACACCGGGGAGCTGTTTTTT. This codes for CASRGWTGNTGELFF.

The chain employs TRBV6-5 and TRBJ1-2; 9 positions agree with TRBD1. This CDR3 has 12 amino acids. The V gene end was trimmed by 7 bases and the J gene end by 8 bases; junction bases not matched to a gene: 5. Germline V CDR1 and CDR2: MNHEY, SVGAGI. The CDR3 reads CASKLDRGGYTF. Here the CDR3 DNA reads TGTGCCAGCAAATTGGACAGGGGAGGCTACACCTTC.

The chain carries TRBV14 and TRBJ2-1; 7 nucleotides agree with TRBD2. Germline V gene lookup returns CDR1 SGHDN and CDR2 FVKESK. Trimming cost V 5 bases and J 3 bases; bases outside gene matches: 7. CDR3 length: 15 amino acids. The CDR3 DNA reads TGTGCCAGCAGCAGCCTAGCGGTTTTCTACAATGAGCAGTTCTTC. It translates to CASSSLAVFYNEQFF.

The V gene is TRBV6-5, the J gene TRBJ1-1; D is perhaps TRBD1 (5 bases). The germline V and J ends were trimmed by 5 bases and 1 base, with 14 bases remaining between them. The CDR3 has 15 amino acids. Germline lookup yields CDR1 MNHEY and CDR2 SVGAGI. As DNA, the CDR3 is TGTGCCAGCAGTCCCCAAGGCGGGGGGAACACTGAAGCTTTCTTT. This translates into CASSPQGGGNTEAFF.

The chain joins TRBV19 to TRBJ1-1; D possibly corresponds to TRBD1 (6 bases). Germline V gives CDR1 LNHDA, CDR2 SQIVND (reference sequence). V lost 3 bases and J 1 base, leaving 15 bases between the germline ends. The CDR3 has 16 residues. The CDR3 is CASSIDRRDSNTEAFF. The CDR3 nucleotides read TGTGCCAGTAGTATTGACAGGCGGGACTCGAACACTGAAGCTTTCTTT.

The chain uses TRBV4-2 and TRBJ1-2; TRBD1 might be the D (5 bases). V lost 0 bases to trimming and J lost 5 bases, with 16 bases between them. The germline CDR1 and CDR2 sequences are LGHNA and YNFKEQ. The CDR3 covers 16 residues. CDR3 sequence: CASSQDLSGRRYGYTF. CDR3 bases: TGTGCCAGCAGCCAAGATCTATCGGGGCGACGGTATGGCTACACCTTC.

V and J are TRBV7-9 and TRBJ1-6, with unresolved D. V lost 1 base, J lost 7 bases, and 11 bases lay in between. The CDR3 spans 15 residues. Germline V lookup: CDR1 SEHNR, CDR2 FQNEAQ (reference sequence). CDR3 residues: CASSLEGVGNSPLHF. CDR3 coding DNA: TGTGCCAGCAGCTTAGAGGGCGTCGGGAATTCACCCCTCCACTTT. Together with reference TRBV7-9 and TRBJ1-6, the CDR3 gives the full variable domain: DTGVSQNPRHKITKRGQNVTFRCDPISEHNRLYWYRQTLGQGPEFLTYFQNEAQLEKSRLLSDRFSAERPKGSFSTLEIQRTEQGDSAMYLCASSLEGVGNSPLHFGNGTRLTVT.

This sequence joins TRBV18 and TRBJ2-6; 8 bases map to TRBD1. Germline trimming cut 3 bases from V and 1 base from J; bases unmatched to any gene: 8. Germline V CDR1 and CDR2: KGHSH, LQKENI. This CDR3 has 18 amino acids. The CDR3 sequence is CASSPLAQGASGANVLTF. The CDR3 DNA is TGTGCCAGCTCACCGCTAGCCCAGGGGGCTTCTGGGGCCAACGTCCTGACTTTC.

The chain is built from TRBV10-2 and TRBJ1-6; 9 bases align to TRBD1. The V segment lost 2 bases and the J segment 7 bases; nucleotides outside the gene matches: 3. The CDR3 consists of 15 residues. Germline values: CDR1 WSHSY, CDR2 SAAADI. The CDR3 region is CASSEGQGMNSPLHF. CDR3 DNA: TGCGCCAGCAGTGAGGGACAGGGGATGAATTCACCCCTCCACTTT.

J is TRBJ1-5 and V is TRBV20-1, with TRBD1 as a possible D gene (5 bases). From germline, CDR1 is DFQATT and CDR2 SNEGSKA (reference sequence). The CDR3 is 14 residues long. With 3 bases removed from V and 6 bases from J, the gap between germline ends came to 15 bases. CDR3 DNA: TGCAGTGCTAGTAGCAGGGAGGGCACTCAGCCCCAGCATTTT. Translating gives CSASSREGTQPQHF.

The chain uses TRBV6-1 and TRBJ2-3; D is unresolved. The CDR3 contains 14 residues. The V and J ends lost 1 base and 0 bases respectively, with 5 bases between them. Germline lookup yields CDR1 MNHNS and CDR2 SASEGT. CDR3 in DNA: TGTGCCAGCAGTGAAGGTGGGAGCACAGATACGCAGTATTTT. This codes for CASSEGGSTDTQYF.

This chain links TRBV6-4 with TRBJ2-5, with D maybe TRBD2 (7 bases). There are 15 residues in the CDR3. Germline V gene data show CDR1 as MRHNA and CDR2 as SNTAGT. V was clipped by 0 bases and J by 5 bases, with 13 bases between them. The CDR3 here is CASSDSPGGLETQYF. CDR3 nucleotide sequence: TGTGCCAGCAGTGACTCCCCGGGGGGCCTGGAGACCCAGTACTTC.

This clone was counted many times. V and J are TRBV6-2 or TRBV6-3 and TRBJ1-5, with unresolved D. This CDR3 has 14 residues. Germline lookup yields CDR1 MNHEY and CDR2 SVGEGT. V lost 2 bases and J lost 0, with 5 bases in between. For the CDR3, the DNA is TGTGCCAGCAGTTACGGGTATAGCAATCAGCCCCAGCATTTT. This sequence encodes CASSYGYSNQPQHF.